This record looks at one T cell receptor beta chain sequence and its context. This sample stems from a study of blood T cell repertoires in COVID-19. Using immunoSEQ multiplex PCR, the repertoire was profiled, and TCRdb retains in-frame clones only, with some absent. This table has about 370,000 clones, just over 90% appearing once. Germline V gene sequence: CDR1 LNHDA, CDR2 SQIVND (reference sequence). CDR3 length: 15 amino acids. Trimming took 2 bases from V and 2 from J, leaving 9 bases between them. V gene TRBV19 combines with J gene TRBJ2-2; tentative D call: TRBD1 (5 bases). The source material was PBMCs or T cells enriched from blood (not recorded which). The receptor's source is a woman aged 40 to 50 who had been exposed to COVID-19. CDR3 region: CASSILGPNTGELFF. The CDR3 coding sequence is TGTGCCAGTAGTATATTGGGGCCAAACACCGGGGAGCTGTTTTTT.